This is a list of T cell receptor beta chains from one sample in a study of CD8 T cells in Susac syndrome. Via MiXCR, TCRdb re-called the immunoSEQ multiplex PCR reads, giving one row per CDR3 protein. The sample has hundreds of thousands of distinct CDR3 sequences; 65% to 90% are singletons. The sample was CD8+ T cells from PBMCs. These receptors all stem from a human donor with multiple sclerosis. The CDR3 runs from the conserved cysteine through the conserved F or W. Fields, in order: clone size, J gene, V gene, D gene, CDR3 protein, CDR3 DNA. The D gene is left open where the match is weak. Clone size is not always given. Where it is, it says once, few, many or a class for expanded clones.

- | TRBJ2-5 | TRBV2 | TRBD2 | CASSEKDSSGWYQETQYF | TGTGCCAGCAGTGAAAAGGATTCTAGCGGGTGGTACCAAGAGACCCAGTACTTC
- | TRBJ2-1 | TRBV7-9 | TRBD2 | CASRAGVGEQFF | TGTGCCAGCCGAGCGGGAGTAGGTGAGCAGTTCTTC
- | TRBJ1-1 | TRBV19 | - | CASSLAILRNTEAFF | TGTGCCAGTAGCCTTGCGATCCTTCGGAACACTGAAGCTTTCTTT
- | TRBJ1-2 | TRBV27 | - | CASSLGGQGYTF | TGTGCCAGCAGTTTAGGGGGGCAAGGCTACACCTTC
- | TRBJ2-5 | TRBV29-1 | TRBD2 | CSVEARLAGKQETQYF | TGCAGCGTTGAAGCTAGGCTAGCGGGGAAACAAGAGACCCAGTACTTC
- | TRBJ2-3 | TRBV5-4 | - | CASSWRTTTDTQYF | TGTGCCAGCAGCTGGAGGACTACCACAGATACGCAGTATTTT
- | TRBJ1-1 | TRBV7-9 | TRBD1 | CASSLGQGITEAFF | TGTGCCAGCAGCTTGGGACAGGGGATAACTGAAGCTTTCTTT
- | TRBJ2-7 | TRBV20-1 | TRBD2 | CSARTRINEQYF | TGCAGTGCCAGGACTAGGATCAACGAGCAGTACTTC
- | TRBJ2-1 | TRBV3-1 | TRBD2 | CASSYPSGLYNEQFF | TGTGCCAGCAGCTACCCTAGCGGTCTCTACAATGAGCAGTTCTTC
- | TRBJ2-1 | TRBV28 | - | CASSSGTLGNEQFF | TGTGCCAGCAGTTCCGGGACTCTGGGCAATGAGCAGTTCTTC
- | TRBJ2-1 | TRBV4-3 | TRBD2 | CASSQDPGTSGSVSSYNEQFF | TGCGCCAGCAGCCAAGATCCCGGGACTAGCGGGAGTGTCAGCTCCTACAATGAGCAGTTCTTC
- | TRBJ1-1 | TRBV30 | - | CAWGIGNTEAFF | TGTGCCTGGGGGATTGGAAACACTGAAGCTTTCTTT
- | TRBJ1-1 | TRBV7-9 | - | CASSPPRGPGTEAFF | TGTGCCAGCAGCCCCCCGCGGGGTCCGGGGACCGAAGCTTTCTTT
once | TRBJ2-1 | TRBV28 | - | CASSFGTVPYNEQFF | TGTGCCAGCAGTTTCGGAACGGTACCCTACAATGAGCAGTTCTTC
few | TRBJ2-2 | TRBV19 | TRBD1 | CASSPGQGGTGELFF | TGTGCCAGTAGTCCAGGACAGGGTGGCACCGGGGAGCTGTTTTTT
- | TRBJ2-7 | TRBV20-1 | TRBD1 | CSARGEDRGPYEQYF | TGCAGTGCTAGGGGAGAGGACAGGGGGCCCTACGAGCAGTACTTC